This T cell receptor beta chain was captured in a study of STAT5B mutations in CD4+ large granular lymphocyte leukemia. Study details: When available, cryopreserved cells underwent CD8+ depletion before CD4+ selection. Study-wide results and caveats: Compared with healthy controls (2/35), patient top clones favored TRBV06 (8/27).

This CDR3 spans 14 amino acids. CDR1 is MGHRA and CDR2 is YSYEKL in the germline V gene. The J segment lost 6 bases and the V segment lost 5 bases, leaving 5 bases of the junction unmatched. Patients had CD4+ T-LGLL, from Padova, Helsinki and Shinshu. Sequencing was at survey level. Generated by immunoSEQ multiplex PCR, the TCRdb table keeps only in-frame clones and is missing some. The sample has fewer than 500 clones, 60% seen once. On this clone itself: The antigen is unknown.

Sequenced sample: PBMCs. The TCR originated in a woman aged 45-65 years with CD4+ T-cell large granular lymphocyte leukemia. The chain combines TRBV4-1 with TRBJ1-4; 8 nucleotides line up with TRBD1. The CDR3 loop reads CASSGQGIDEKLFF. The CDR3, as DNA: TGCGCCAGCAGCGGACAGGGAATCGATGAAAAACTGTTTTTT.